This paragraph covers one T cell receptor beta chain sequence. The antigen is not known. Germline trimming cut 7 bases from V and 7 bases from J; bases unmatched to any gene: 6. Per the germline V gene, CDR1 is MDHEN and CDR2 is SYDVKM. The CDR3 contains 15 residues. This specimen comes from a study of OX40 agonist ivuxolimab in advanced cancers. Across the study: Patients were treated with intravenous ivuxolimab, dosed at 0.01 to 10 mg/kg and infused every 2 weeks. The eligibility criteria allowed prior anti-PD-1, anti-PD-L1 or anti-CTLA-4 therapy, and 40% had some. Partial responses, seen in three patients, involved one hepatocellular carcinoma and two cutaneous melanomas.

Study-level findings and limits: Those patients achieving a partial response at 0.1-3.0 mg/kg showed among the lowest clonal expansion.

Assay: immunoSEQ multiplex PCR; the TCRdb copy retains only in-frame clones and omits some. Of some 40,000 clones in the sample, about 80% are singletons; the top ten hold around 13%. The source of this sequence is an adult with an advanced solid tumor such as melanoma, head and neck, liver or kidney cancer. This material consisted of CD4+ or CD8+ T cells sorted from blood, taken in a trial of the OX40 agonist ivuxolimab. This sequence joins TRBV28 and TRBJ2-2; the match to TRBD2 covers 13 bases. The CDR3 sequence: CASTPGLAGFGELFF. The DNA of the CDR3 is TGTGCCAGCACCCCGGGACTAGCGGGATTCGGGGAGCTGTTTTTT.